This T cell receptor (beta chain) was obtained from a study of blood T cell repertoires in COVID-19. Study overall: Whether acute or convalescent, the COVID-19 samples came from the United States, Italy and Spain. In each case, the material was cDNA or gDNA derived from T cells, B-cell-depleted T cells, or PBMCs.

Per the authors' pipeline: Counts of nucleated cells, estimated from reference gene primer amplification, were obtained. Profiling relied on immunoSEQ multiplex PCR, and the TCRdb table lists in-frame clones only, not all of them. That table is the source of V, J and clone size, and D and trimming were worked out from the DNA. In the table there are about 110,000 clones, roughly two thirds of which are singletons. V lost 1 base, J lost 0 bases, and 7 bases lay in between. CDR1 and CDR2 from the germline V gene are SGHTA and FQGNSA. The CDR3 totals 16 residues. This sequence originates from a man aged 80 or over with acute or convalescent COVID-19. The chain combines TRBV7-2 with TRBJ1-6, with unresolved D. The sequenced sample was peripheral blood. The CDR3 nucleotides read TGTGCCAGCAGCTTAGTGCGGAGCTCCTATAATTCACCCCTCCACTTT. Its protein is CASSLVRSSYNSPLHF.